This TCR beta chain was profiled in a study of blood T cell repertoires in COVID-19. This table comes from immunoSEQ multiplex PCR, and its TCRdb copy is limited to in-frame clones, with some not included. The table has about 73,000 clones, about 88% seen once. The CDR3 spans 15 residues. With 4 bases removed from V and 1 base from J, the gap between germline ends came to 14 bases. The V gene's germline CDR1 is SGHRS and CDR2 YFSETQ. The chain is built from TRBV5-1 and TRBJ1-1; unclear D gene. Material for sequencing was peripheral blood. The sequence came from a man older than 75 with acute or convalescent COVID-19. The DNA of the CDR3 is TGCGCCAGCAGCCACGGACGGGCGGGGAACACTGAAGCTTTCTTT. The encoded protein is CASSHGRAGNTEAFF.